The source of this T cell receptor beta chain is a study of blood T cell repertoires in COVID-19. The protocol was immunoSEQ multiplex PCR, while the TCRdb copy is restricted to in-frame clones and leaves out a portion. This table has 55,000 to 80,000 clones, over 80% appearing once. The sample holds a few counts of this clone. Specimen: peripheral blood. This clonotype was obtained from an elderly woman with acute or convalescent COVID-19.

The CDR3 sequence is CAIRGRVRDKNSPLHF. In DNA form, the CDR3 reads TGTGCCATCAGGGGGAGGGTGCGGGACAAGAATTCACCCCTCCACTTT. The rearrangement joins TRBV10-3 to TRBJ1-6; D possibly corresponds to TRBD1 (6 bases). Trimming left V 6 bases short and J 7 bases short, with 19 bases between. CDR3 size: 16 residues. Germline CDR1 is ENHRY and CDR2 is SYGVKD.